This TCR beta chain was captured by sequencing in a study of a mutant IDH1 vaccine in newly diagnosed glioma. The overall study: Patients received vaccination from 4-6 weeks after radiotherapy alone, or with temozolomide cycles. Previous care, which was radiotherapy, temozolomide, or both, most often involved both.

The time point denotes: week 47, end of study. It was 300 ug of mutant IDH1 20-mer peptide that made up each vaccine dose, given with topical imiquimod. The study gave patients eight vaccinations in weeks 1, 3, 5, 7, 11, 15, 19, 23. V lost 5 bases, J lost 0 bases, and 13 bases lay in between. There are 16 residues in the CDR3. Germline V gene sequence: CDR1 SNHLY, CDR2 FYNNEI. Of note for this clone: As yet, its antigen is unknown.

Some clones are missing from TCRdb's copy, which holds only in-frame ones; the method was immunoSEQ multiplex PCR. The sample consists of about 10,000 clones, around 85% of them appearing once. This chain joins TRBV2 and TRBJ1-4; no firm D call. The TCR originated in a young man with glioma. This specimen consisted of PBMCs, obtained from a glioma patient whose treatment included an IDH1 peptide vaccine. CDR3 sequence (DNA): TGTGCCAGCAGTTATACACGGACGGCAACTAATGAAAAACTGTTTTTT. Amino acids: CASSYTRTATNEKLFF.